Listed below are T cell receptor beta chains from one sample, sequenced in a study of cytomegalovirus exposure and HLA in healthy donors. Sequencing was performed with immunoSEQ multiplex PCR; in TCRdb, only in-frame clones are kept and a portion is missing. The repertoire includes under 200,000 clones, roughly 80% of them detected once, and around 1.7% sits in the top ten. The sample was PBMCs. Receptors originate from a woman between 18 and 29 years old in good health and CMV-seronegative. Each CDR3 is given without its conserved first and last residue.

TRBV12-5	TRBJ1-5	ASGQGEVGNQPQH
TRBV6-5	TRBJ1-1	ASSLRGEGTEAF
TRBV27	TRBJ2-1	ASSFEAGSYNEQF
TRBV5-4	TRBJ1-2	ASSFAQANYGYT
TRBV18	TRBJ2-4	ASSPEEVVNIQY
TRBV30	TRBJ1-2	AWERGGGYGYT
TRBV4-2	TRBJ2-1	ASRTLAGELKGGNEQF
TRBV28	TRBJ1-5	ASRSQGVGSNQPQH
TRBV18	TRBJ1-2	ASSPYRGRRYGYT
TRBV6-5	TRBJ2-4	ASSYGGREGDIQY
TRBV4-3	TRBJ1-6	ASSHAGKEGGNSPLH
TRBV28	TRBJ1-2	ASSFTHRSGYT
TRBV5-6	TRBJ2-5	ASSLLETQY
TRBV7-9	TRBJ1-5	ASGRDGQPQH
TRBV29-1	TRBJ1-2	SARQGDGYT
TRBV29-1	TRBJ2-7	SVWRGADEQY
TRBV27	TRBJ1-3	ASSLRGSGNTIY
TRBV10-3	TRBJ1-1	ATRDRALNTEAF
TRBV5-5	TRBJ2-4	ASSLVQIGAKNIQY
TRBV6-4	TRBJ1-1	ASIGLDRVDTEAF
TRBV7-9	TRBJ2-4	ASSLALLREDMDIQY
TRBV5-1	TRBJ1-2	ASSLESGNYGYT
TRBV25-1	TRBJ1-4	ASSEAGTGTNEKLF
TRBV7-2	TRBJ1-1	ASSPPDRRWQAF
TRBV4-3	TRBJ2-1	ASSQLLGTSGDNEQF
TRBV6-5	TRBJ2-1	ASSYSAGYNEQF
TRBV19	TRBJ1-1	ASSIDLYGMNTEAF
TRBV6-5	TRBJ1-2	ASILSGTGNYGYT
TRBV9	TRBJ1-2	ASSVDGYGYT
TRBV30	TRBJ2-7	AWSKDRGYEQY
TRBV30	TRBJ2-1	AWSVYFNEQF
TRBV27	TRBJ2-7	ASRSSLNLYEQY
TRBV9	TRBJ1-1	ASSETGLNTEAF
TRBV7-9	TRBJ1-6	ASRQTGSYSPLH
TRBV19	TRBJ1-5	ASTLGGERPQH
TRBV7-2	TRBJ2-3	ASSLESFRQGDTQY
TRBV9	TRBJ2-1	ASSASGSLYNEQF
TRBV7-9	TRBJ2-5	ASSLTGTGERETQY
TRBV19	TRBJ1-1	ASSMTPQGTEAF
TRBV5-1	TRBJ2-7	ASTGGYEQY
TRBV29-1	TRBJ1-3	SVEWAGRDSGNTIY
TRBV19	TRBJ1-5	ASRPTGFVNQPQH
TRBV30	TRBJ1-4	AWRTVSGEKLF